The next 10 T cell receptor beta chains were all read from a single sample in a study of shared clonotypes between healthy human individuals. The assay was immunoSEQ multiplex PCR, and TCRdb's table has in-frame clones only and misses some. The sample yields about 1.1 million clones, about four fifths seen once. The specimen was memory CD4+ T cells from PBMCs. The subset is: CD45RA-negative fraction. The origin of the receptors is a man between 18 and 35 years old in good health. Some clones in this sample may be carry-over from other donors' samples.

There are a few counts of this clone. This rearrangement joins TRBV7-2 to TRBJ1-1; D possibly corresponds to TRBD1 (5 bases). The CDR3 runs 17 residues. From germline, CDR1 is SGHTA and CDR2 FQGNSA. V shed 2 bases and J shed 4 bases, with 20 bases lying between them. The CDR3 DNA reads as TGTGCCAGCAGCTTATTCCCTTTCGGGACGACGGGCACTGAAGCTTTCTTT. This translates into CASSLFPFGTTGTEAFF.

This chain connects TRBV5-5 to TRBJ2-7; TRBD1 matches at 7 bases. Germline values: CDR1 SGHKS, CDR2 YYEKEE (reference sequence). The junction had 7 bases not matched to a gene; V was cut back by 4 bases and J by 3 bases. This CDR3 has 14 residues. CDR3 protein: CASSRDSGLYEQYF. CDR3 bases: TGTGCCAGCAGCCGGGACAGCGGACTCTACGAGCAGTACTTC.

The chain is built from TRBV11-2 and TRBJ2-1; 8 bases agree with TRBD2. The CDR3 is 12 residues long. After removal of 2 bases from V and 15 bases from J, the junction contained 6 bases not matched to a gene. Germline CDR1 reads SGHAT; CDR2 reads FQNNGV. The CDR3 loop reads CASSLWSGSPFF. The CDR3 DNA is TGTGCCAGCAGCTTATGGAGCGGGAGCCCGTTCTTC.

CDR3 sequence: CASTPTGNSNQPQHF. The CDR3 DNA is TGTGCCAGCACCCCGACAGGAAATAGCAATCAGCCCCAGCATTTT. This chain uses TRBV28 with TRBJ1-5, with D perhaps TRBD1 (6 bases). Germline CDR1 MDHEN, CDR2 SYDVKM. Trimming shortened V by 7 bases and J by 0 bases, and 13 bases separated the two germline ends. The CDR3 has 15 amino acids.

A few counts support this clone. The rearrangement uses TRBV27 and TRBJ2-5, with D tentatively TRBD1 (6 bases). Germline V CDR1 and CDR2: MNHEY, SMNVEV (reference sequence). V lost 8 bases, J lost 7 bases, and 23 bases lay in between. The CDR3 length is 15 residues. The CDR3 DNA is TGTGCCAGCCAAACATCGACAGGTCGGTTTGGGACCCAGTACTTC. As protein: CASQTSTGRFGTQYF.

The genes are TRBV5-1 and TRBJ1-1; D remains unclear. The CDR3 loop spans 13 amino acids. Trimming removed 4 bases from V and 10 bases from J, with 17 bases in between. The V gene's germline CDR1 is SGHRS and CDR2 YFSETQ. CDR3 coding DNA: TGCGCCAGCAGCCTCGGGCCCGAGATTTCAGCTTTCTTT. Protein product: CASSLGPEISAFF.

This chain joins TRBV7-6 and TRBJ1-1; the match to TRBD1 covers 8 bases. CDR3 length: 16 residues. Trimming removed 5 bases from V and 5 bases from J; junction bases left unmatched: 13. Germline V gene sequence: CDR1 SGHVS, CDR2 FNYEAQ. CDR3 amino acids: CASSVGAGGLNTEAFF. In DNA, the CDR3 is TGTGCCAGCAGCGTCGGCGCAGGGGGCTTAAATACTGAAGCTTTCTTT.

V gene TRBV4-3 combines with J gene TRBJ2-7, with unresolved D. The CDR3 spans 16 residues. Germline CDR1 reads LGHNA; CDR2 reads YSLEER. The ends were cut back, 0 bases at V and 3 bases at J, with 15 bases in the middle. DNA of the CDR3: TGCGCCAGCAGCCAAGATTTGTTGGCAGTCCGCTACGAGCAGTACTTC. Encoded protein: CASSQDLLAVRYEQYF.

This clone was seen more than once but under ten times. The chain combines TRBV4-1 with TRBJ1-5; TRBD1 matches at 7 bases. Per germline, CDR1 MGHRA and CDR2 YSYEKL. The CDR3 has 15 residues. The J segment lost 4 bases and the V segment lost 6 bases, leaving 9 bases of the junction unmatched. The CDR3: CASSVRSRGNQPQHF. CDR3 bases: TGCGCCAGCAGTGTAAGAAGCAGGGGGAATCAGCCCCAGCATTTT.

This chain links TRBV13 with TRBJ1-1; possibly TRBD1 for D (5 bases). Germline values: CDR1 PRHDT, CDR2 FYEKMQ (reference sequence). Trimming removed 0 bases at V and 5 bases at J, with 16 bases between. CDR3 length: 16 amino acids. CDR3 bases: TGTGCCAGCAGCTTAGGAGGTCAGGGATTATGGACTGAAGCTTTCTTT. It encodes CASSLGGQGLWTEAFF.